Presented here are 5 T cell receptor beta chains from one specimen sequenced in a study of human T cells and chemical hapten exposure. The time point was: patch test 3, about 24 weeks after DPC sensitization. Stated treatment: therapeutic diphenylcyclopropenone sensitization with weekly scalp DPC. TCRdb analysed the RACE reads with MiXCR anew, one entry per CDR3 protein. The table has over 80,000 distinct CDR3 sequences, roughly a tenth seen once. The sequencing used whole blood, collected in connection with sensitization to the hapten diphenylcyclopropenone (DPC). These receptors all come from a woman between 25 and 40 years old with alopecia areata. Some clones in this sample may be carry-over from other donors' samples.

The chain links TRBV6-2 or TRBV6-3 to TRBJ2-2; D gene unclear. Trimming shortened V by 0 bases and J by 0 bases, and 8 bases separated the two germline ends. Germline lookup yields CDR1 MNHEY and CDR2 SVGEGT. The CDR3 spans 16 residues. As DNA, the CDR3 is TGTGCCAGCAGTTACTCAGCTGTTACGAACACCGGGGAGCTGTTTTTT. Its protein product is CASSYSAVTNTGELFF.

This clonotype was seen a few times. This chain joins TRBV11-2 and TRBJ2-5; TRBD2 matches at 8 bases. Germline trimming cut 0 bases from V and 5 bases from J; bases unmatched to any gene: 2. Per germline, CDR1 SGHAT and CDR2 FQNNGV. CDR3 length: 14 amino acids. The CDR3 sequence: CASSLEAGDETQYF. CDR3 coding DNA: TGTGCCAGCAGCTTAGAAGCGGGGGATGAGACCCAGTACTTC.

Ten or more counts support this clonotype. The V gene is TRBV6-2 or TRBV6-3, the J gene TRBJ1-6; no clear D gene. The germline V gene encodes CDR1 MNHEY and CDR2 SVGEGT. The ends were cut back, 2 bases at V and 7 bases at J, with 21 bases in the middle. The CDR3 totals 18 residues. The CDR3 protein is CASSYTARRTSLNSPLHF. The DNA for the CDR3 is TGTGCCAGCAGTTACACAGCCCGACGGACCTCTTTGAATTCACCCCTCCACTTT.

This chain uses TRBV29-1 with TRBJ1-1; maybe TRBD1 (5 bases). Germline assignment: CDR1 SQVTM and CDR2 ANQGSEA. The CDR3 consists of 12 residues. Trimming took off 6 bases at V and 4 bases at J, with 12 bases between the two ends. Here the CDR3 DNA reads TGCAGCGTCTCCGGGGGAGGCACTGAAGCTTTCTTT. Amino acid sequence: CSVSGGGTEAFF.

In the case of this clonotype: A much larger clone differs by one base, so this may be a read error. J is TRBJ2-1 and V is TRBV20-1; 11 bases match TRBD2. This CDR3 region has 14 residues. Losses at the gene ends were 1 base for V and 8 bases for J; bases not matched to a gene: 4. The V gene's germline CDR1 is DFQATT and CDR2 SNEGSKA (reference sequence). CDR3 protein: CSARAKLAGDEQFF. The CDR3 DNA follows: TGCAGTGCTAGAGCCAAACTAGCGGGAGATGAGCAGTTCTTC.